This T cell receptor (beta chain) was identified during a study of regulatory T cells in long-lasting Graves disease. CDR1 is MNHEY, CDR2 SMNVEV, per germline (reference sequence). CDR3 length equals 15 residues. The J segment lost 2 bases and the V segment lost 6 bases, leaving 4 bases of the junction unmatched. Regarding time point: newly diagnosed GD, antithyroid drugs for less than 3 months. There was RNA extracted from PBMCs, and the TCR library was made from it. Arm-PCR of CDR3 regions and iRepertoire HTBI primers were the basis on which TCR beta libraries were built. TCRdb processed the multiplex PCR reads anew with MiXCR; each CDR3 protein has one entry. The table shows approximately 230,000 distinct CDR3 sequences, with approximately 16% occurring only once.

This rearrangement joins TRBV27 to TRBJ2-7; TRBD2 agrees at 13 bases. The source was peripheral blood mononuclear cells (PBMCs), collected at new diagnosis, from a patient treated with antithyroid drugs. The TCR comes from a female donor with Graves disease. In DNA, the CDR3 is TGTGCCAGCAGGGAACTAGCGGGAGGGCCCTACGAGCAGTACTTC. Encoded protein: CASRELAGGPYEQYF.